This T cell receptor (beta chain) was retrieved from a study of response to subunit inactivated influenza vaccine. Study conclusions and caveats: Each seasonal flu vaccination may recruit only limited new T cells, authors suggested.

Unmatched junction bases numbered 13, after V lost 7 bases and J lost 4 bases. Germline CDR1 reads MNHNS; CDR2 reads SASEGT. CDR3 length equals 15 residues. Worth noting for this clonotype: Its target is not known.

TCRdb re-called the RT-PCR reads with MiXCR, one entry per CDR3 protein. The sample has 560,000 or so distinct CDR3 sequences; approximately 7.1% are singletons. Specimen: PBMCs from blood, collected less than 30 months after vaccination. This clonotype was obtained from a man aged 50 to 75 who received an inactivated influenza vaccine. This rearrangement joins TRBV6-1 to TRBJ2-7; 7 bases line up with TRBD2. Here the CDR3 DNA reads TGTGCCAGCACATACGGGCTAGCGGAGACTTACGAGCAGTACTTC. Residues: CASTYGLAETYEQYF.